This T cell receptor beta chain came from a study of PD-1 blockade in mismatch repair-deficient tumors. Study as a whole: Enrolled 2013-2016, patients had progressing, pretreated mismatch repair-deficient cancers of 12 to 13 types.

Three pembrolizumab responders had their TCRs sequenced. Assay: immunoSEQ multiplex PCR; the TCRdb copy retains only in-frame clones and omits some. The table shows 130,000 or so clones, with 70% to 90% occurring only once. Trimming took 6 bases from V and 4 from J; bases not matched to a gene: 10. CDR1 MDHEN and CDR2 SYDVKM come from the germline V gene. This CDR3 region has 16 residues. The sequences come from peripheral blood, collected 44 weeks after starting pembrolizumab. This receptor was identified in an adult with mismatch repair-deficient cancer. The chain recombines TRBV28 with TRBJ2-2; 8 nucleotides line up with TRBD2. The CDR3 DNA is TGTGCCAGCAGGGGATTTGCGGGAGGTGCCACCGGGGAGCTGTTTTTT. This gives the protein CASRGFAGGATGELFF.